Listed here is a single TCR beta chain. Its antigen is undetermined. The TCR beta cDNA libraries carried unique molecular identifiers. T cells numbering about 0.95 to 11 million gave rise to about 540,000 cDNA molecules. One entry per CDR3 protein results from TCRdb running MiXCR on the PCR reads. This sample yields hundreds of thousands of distinct CDR3 sequences, of which around a third are seen a single time; roughly 13% belongs to the top ten. With 6 bases removed from V and 5 bases from J, the gap between germline ends came to 11 bases. Germline V gene data show CDR1 as MNHEY and CDR2 as SVGAGI. The length of the CDR3 is 13 residues. This specimen comes from a study of post-analysis software for immune sequencing data. Overall study context: Relapsing-remitting, secondary progressive and progressive-relapsing forms of multiple sclerosis all featured among disease courses.

Study-wide points: Versus controls, multiple sclerosis patients showed significantly lower diversity (normalized Chao1). Five TRBV segments, TRBV5-6, TRBV5-1 and TRBV20-1 among them, were found more frequent in patients than controls. Those samples that were prepared in the same batch co-clustered strongly by F measure.

The sequencing input was blood. The chain couples TRBV6-5 to TRBJ1-5; D is ambiguous. The clonotype originates from a girl between 5 and 17 years old with multiple sclerosis. The CDR3 spells CASRRQPDQPQHF. In DNA form, the CDR3 reads TGTGCCAGCAGGCGGCAGCCCGATCAGCCCCAGCATTTT.